This T cell receptor beta chain was obtained from a study of CD8 T cells in Susac syndrome. Trimming stripped 4 bases from V and 0 bases from J, with 13 bases between. The CDR3 totals 15 residues. TCR beta was sequenced from blood CD8+ and CD4+ T cells. Random hexamers were used to reverse transcribe an amount of roughly 0.45 to 1 ug RNA. Amplification of TCR beta CDR3 used immunoSEQ multiplex PCR across 54 Vbeta and 13 Jbeta. In TCRdb, the immunoSEQ multiplex PCR reads were re-called with MiXCR into one record per CDR3 protein. The sample carries fewer than 350,000 distinct CDR3 sequences, approximately 85% recorded once.

The rearrangement joins TRBV23-1 to TRBJ2-7, with D unresolved. TRBV23-1 is identified as an open reading frame with a role that is uncertain. The source material was CD8+ T cells from PBMCs. This TCR was sampled from a human donor with multiple sclerosis. CDR3 amino acids: CASSPPARSSYEQYF. CDR3 bases: TGCGCCAGCAGTCCCCCGGCCCGAAGCTCCTACGAGCAGTACTTC.